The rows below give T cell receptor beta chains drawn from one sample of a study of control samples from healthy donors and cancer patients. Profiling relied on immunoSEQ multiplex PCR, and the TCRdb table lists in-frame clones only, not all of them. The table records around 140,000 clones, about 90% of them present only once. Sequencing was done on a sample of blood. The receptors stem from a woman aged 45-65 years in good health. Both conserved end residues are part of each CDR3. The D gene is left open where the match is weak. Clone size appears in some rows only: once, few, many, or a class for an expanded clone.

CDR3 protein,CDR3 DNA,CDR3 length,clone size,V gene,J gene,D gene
CACQGQGNQPQHF,TGTGCCTGCCAAGGACAGGGGAATCAGCCCCAGCATTTT,13,few,TRBV30,TRBJ1-5,TRBD1
CASSQGAGEVQPQHF,TGTGCCAGCAGCCAAGGGGCAGGGGAGGTTCAGCCCCAGCATTTT,15,.,TRBV3-1/TRBV3-2,TRBJ1-5,.
CASSQRQLANTEAFF,TGCGCCAGCAGCCAGAGACAGCTTGCGAACACTGAAGCTTTCTTT,15,.,TRBV5-1,TRBJ1-1,.
CASRGGAVYEQFF,TGTGCCAGCAGAGGTGGGGCAGTCTATGAGCAGTTCTTC,13,.,TRBV6-5,TRBJ2-1,.
CAWRAWVNTEAFF,TGTGCCTGGAGAGCCTGGGTTAACACTGAAGCTTTCTTT,13,.,TRBV30,TRBJ1-1,.
CASRTGTNTGELFF,TGTGCCAGCAGAACCGGGACTAACACCGGGGAGCTGTTTTTT,14,.,TRBV27,TRBJ2-2,.
CASRRQANPTYGYTF,TGCGCCAGCAGACGACAGGCGAACCCTACTTATGGCTACACCTTC,15,.,TRBV10-1,TRBJ1-2,.
CASSPRTGGAFF,TGTGCCAGCAGTCCAAGGACAGGGGGGGCTTTCTTT,12,.,TRBV28,TRBJ1-1,TRBD1
CASSLGQGAYNEQFF,TGTGCCAGCAGCTTAGGACAGGGGGCCTACAATGAGCAGTTCTTC,15,.,TRBV11-2,TRBJ2-1,TRBD1
CASKNPGSDGYTF,TGTGCCAGCAAAAACCCGGGGAGCGATGGCTACACCTTC,13,.,TRBV11-2,TRBJ1-2,.
CASSVGPGLTYEQYF,TGTGCCAGCAGCGTGGGCCCGGGGTTAACCTACGAGCAGTACTTC,15,.,TRBV5-6,TRBJ2-7,.
CAWSLQGALAYTF,TGTGCCTGGAGTTTGCAGGGGGCGTTGGCCTACACCTTC,13,.,TRBV30,TRBJ1-2,TRBD1
CASSQQGYRLDRGADTQYF,TGTGCCAGCAGCCAACAAGGGTATAGACTAGACAGAGGAGCAGATACGCAGTATTTT,19,.,TRBV4-2,TRBJ2-3,.
CASSFTGLAYEQYF,TGTGCCAGCAGCTTTACGGGACTAGCCTACGAGCAGTACTTC,14,medium-sized,TRBV7-9,TRBJ2-7,TRBD2
CASSFNRDSFLYTF,TGTGCCAGCAGTTTCAACCGGGACAGTTTTCTCTACACCTTC,14,.,TRBV27,TRBJ1-2,TRBD1
CASSLVSGYEQYF,TGTGCCAGCAGCTTAGTATCTGGCTACGAGCAGTACTTC,13,.,TRBV7-9,TRBJ2-7,.
CSVQGSGQPQHF,TGCAGCGTACAGGGATCGGGTCAGCCCCAGCATTTT,12,once,TRBV29-1,TRBJ1-5,.
CASSPGTEVRYGYTF,TGTGCCAGCTCACCCGGGACGGAAGTCCGCTATGGCTACACCTTC,15,.,TRBV18,TRBJ1-2,.
CASSMDWGEVYGYTF,TGTGCCAGTAGTATGGATTGGGGGGAAGTCTATGGCTACACCTTC,15,.,TRBV19,TRBJ1-2,.
CASSTTGRAPLHF,TGTGCCAGCAGTACGACAGGGCGGGCACCCCTCCACTTT,13,.,TRBV28,TRBJ1-6,TRBD1
CASSFGQTVYNEQFF,TGTGCCAGTAGTTTCGGACAGACGGTTTACAATGAGCAGTTCTTC,15,.,TRBV19,TRBJ2-1,.
CSVVLRLPGTEAFF,TGCAGCGTTGTCCTGCGCCTACCGGGGACTGAAGCTTTCTTT,14,.,TRBV29-1,TRBJ1-1,.
CSVEAGLEETQYF,TGCAGCGTTGAAGCTGGGCTGGAAGAGACCCAGTACTTC,13,few,TRBV29-1,TRBJ2-5,.
CSAAQEYEQYF,TGCAGTGCTGCCCAGGAGTACGAGCAGTACTTC,11,few,TRBV20-1,TRBJ2-7,.
CASSLRGEGLKKTGELFF,TGTGCCAGCAGCTTGAGGGGCGAGGGGTTGAAAAAAACCGGGGAGCTGTTTTTT,18,.,TRBV11-2,TRBJ2-2,.
CASSLVGGSNEKLFF,TGCGCCAGCAGCTTGGTGGGCGGATCTAATGAAAAACTGTTTTTT,15,.,TRBV5-1,TRBJ1-4,.
CASSYRLAEGTEAFF,TGTGCCAGCAGCTACAGACTTGCCGAGGGCACTGAAGCTTTCTTT,15,.,TRBV7-6,TRBJ1-1,.
CASSFGGETQYF,TGTGCCAGCAGCTTCGGGGGGGAGACCCAGTACTTC,12,.,TRBV11-3,TRBJ2-5,TRBD2
CASMIANTGELFF,TGTGCCAGCATGATAGCGAACACCGGGGAGCTGTTTTTT,13,.,TRBV6-5,TRBJ2-2,.
CSAWTGGDGYTF,TGCAGCGCTTGGACAGGGGGAGATGGCTACACCTTC,12,.,TRBV29-1,TRBJ1-2,TRBD1
CASSLGRKAAEAFF,TGTGCCAGCAGCTTGGGCCGAAAGGCGGCTGAAGCTTTCTTT,14,.,TRBV5-6,TRBJ1-1,.
CAWSVWGETQYF,TGTGCCTGGAGTGTGTGGGGGGAGACCCAGTACTTC,12,.,TRBV30,TRBJ2-5,.
CASSEMEGTRDSPLHF,TGTGCCAGCAGTGAGATGGAAGGGACGAGGGATTCACCCCTCCACTTT,16,.,TRBV2,TRBJ1-6,.
CASSYSSGSANSPLHF,TGTGCCAGCAGTTACTCATCCGGGTCGGCAAATTCACCCCTCCACTTT,16,.,TRBV6-5,TRBJ1-6,.
CAWSVGQNYGYTF,TGTGCCTGGAGTGTAGGGCAGAACTATGGCTACACCTTC,13,once,TRBV30,TRBJ1-2,.
CASSITRRDRGDKNIQYF,TGTGCCAGTAGTATTACTCGCCGGGACAGGGGTGATAAAAACATTCAGTACTTC,18,.,TRBV19,TRBJ2-4,TRBD1
CASSLYPQGKLDYGYTF,TGTGCCAGCAGCCTTTACCCACAGGGGAAGCTGGACTATGGCTACACCTTC,17,.,TRBV7-8,TRBJ1-2,TRBD1
CASSQDPPGLATQETQYF,TGTGCCAGCAGCCAAGATCCGCCGGGACTAGCCACTCAAGAGACCCAGTACTTC,18,.,TRBV3-1/TRBV3-2,TRBJ2-5,TRBD2
CSVRPGQSTDTQYF,TGCAGCGTGCGACCGGGGCAGAGCACAGATACGCAGTATTTT,14,.,TRBV29-1,TRBJ2-3,.
CASIPYGLSWNEQFF,TGTGCCAGCATCCCCTACGGGCTTTCATGGAATGAGCAGTTCTTC,15,once,TRBV6-2/TRBV6-3,TRBJ2-1,.
CASSERGSYEQYF,TGTGCCAGCAGTGAAAGAGGATCCTACGAGCAGTACTTC,13,.,TRBV2,TRBJ2-7,.
CASSLDLAVNEQFF,TGTGCCAGCAGCTTAGATCTGGCAGTGAATGAGCAGTTCTTC,14,.,TRBV11-2,TRBJ2-1,.
CASRRDRSYNYGYTF,TGTGCCAGCAGGAGGGACAGGAGTTACAACTATGGCTACACCTTC,15,.,TRBV2,TRBJ1-2,TRBD1
CASSLVGGSNQPQHF,TGTGCCAGCAGCTTGGTGGGGGGAAGCAATCAGCCCCAGCATTTT,15,.,TRBV5-6,TRBJ1-5,.